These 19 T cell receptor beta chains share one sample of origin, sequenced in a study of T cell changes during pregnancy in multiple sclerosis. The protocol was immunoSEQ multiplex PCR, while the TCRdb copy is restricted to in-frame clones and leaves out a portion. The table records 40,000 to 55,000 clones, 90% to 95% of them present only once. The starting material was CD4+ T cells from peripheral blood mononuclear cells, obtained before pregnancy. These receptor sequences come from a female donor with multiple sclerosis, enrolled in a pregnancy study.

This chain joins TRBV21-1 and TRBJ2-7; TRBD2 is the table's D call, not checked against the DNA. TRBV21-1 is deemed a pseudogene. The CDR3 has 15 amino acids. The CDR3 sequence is CASSKGSGSSYEQYF. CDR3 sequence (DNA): TGTGCCAGCAGCAAAGGCAGCGGGAGCTCCTACGAGCAGTACTTC.

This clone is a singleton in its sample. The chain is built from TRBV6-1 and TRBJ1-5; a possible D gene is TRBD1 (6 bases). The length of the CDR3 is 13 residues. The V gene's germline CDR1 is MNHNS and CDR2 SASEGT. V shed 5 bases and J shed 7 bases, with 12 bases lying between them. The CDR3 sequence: CASSHRAAQPQHF. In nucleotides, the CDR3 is TGTGCCAGCAGTCACAGGGCTGCCCAGCCCCAGCATTTT.

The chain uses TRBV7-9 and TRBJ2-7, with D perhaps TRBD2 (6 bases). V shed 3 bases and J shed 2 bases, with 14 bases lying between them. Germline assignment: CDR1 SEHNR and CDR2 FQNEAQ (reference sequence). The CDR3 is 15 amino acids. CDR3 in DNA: TGTGCCAGCAGCTTCGGGGGACTCCAAGCCTACGAGCAGTACTTC. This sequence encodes CASSFGGLQAYEQYF.

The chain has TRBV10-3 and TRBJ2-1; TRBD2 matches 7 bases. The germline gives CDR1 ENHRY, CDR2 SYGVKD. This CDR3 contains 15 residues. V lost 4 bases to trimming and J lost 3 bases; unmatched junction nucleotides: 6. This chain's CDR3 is CAISGLAGDYNEQFF. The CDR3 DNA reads TGTGCCATCAGTGGACTGGCGGGAGACTACAATGAGCAGTTCTTC.

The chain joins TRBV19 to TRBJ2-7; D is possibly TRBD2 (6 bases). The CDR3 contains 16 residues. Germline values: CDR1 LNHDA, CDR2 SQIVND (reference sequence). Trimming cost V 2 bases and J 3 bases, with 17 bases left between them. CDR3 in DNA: TGTGCCAGTAGTATAAGTGGAGCGGGCGCATTCTACGAGCAGTACTTC. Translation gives CASSISGAGAFYEQYF.

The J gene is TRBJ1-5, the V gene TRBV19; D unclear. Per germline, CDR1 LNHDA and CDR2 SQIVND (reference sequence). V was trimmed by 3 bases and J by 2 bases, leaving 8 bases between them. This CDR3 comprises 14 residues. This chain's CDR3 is CASSMRVGNQPQHF. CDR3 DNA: TGTGCCAGTAGTATGAGGGTGGGCAATCAGCCCCAGCATTTT.

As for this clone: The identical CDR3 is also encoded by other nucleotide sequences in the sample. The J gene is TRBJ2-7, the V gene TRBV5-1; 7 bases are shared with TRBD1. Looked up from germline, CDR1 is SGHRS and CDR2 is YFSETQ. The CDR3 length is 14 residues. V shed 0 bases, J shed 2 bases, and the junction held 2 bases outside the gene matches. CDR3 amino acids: CASSLGTGAYEQYF. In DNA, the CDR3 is TGCGCCAGCAGCTTGGGTACAGGGGCCTACGAGCAGTACTTC.

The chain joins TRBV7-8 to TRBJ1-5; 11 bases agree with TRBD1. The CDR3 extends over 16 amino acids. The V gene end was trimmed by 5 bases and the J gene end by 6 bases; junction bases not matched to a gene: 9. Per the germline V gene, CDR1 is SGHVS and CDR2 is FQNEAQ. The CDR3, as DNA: TGTGCCAGCAGCCATAGGGACAGGGGGGAAAGTCAGCCCCAGCATTTT. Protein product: CASSHRDRGESQPQHF.

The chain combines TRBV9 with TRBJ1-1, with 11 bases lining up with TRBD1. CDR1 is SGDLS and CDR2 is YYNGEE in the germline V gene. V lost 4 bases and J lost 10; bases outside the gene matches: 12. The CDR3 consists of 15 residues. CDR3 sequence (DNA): TGTGCCAGCAGCCCCCAAGCAGGACAGGGGGCGGGAGCTTTCTTT. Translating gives CASSPQAGQGAGAFF. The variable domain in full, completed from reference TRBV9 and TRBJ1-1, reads DSGVTQTPKHLITATGQRVTLRCSPRSGDLSVYWYQQSLDQGLQFLIQYYNGEERAKGNILERFSAQQFPDLHSELNLSSLELGDSALYFCASSPQAGQGAGAFFGQGTRLTVV.

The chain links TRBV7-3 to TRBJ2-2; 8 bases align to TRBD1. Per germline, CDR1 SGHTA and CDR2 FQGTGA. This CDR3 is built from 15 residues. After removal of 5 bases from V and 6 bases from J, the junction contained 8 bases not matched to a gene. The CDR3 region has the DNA TGTGCCAGCAGCCCCGGACAGGGAAGAGCCGGGGAGCTGTTTTTT. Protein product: CASSPGQGRAGELFF.

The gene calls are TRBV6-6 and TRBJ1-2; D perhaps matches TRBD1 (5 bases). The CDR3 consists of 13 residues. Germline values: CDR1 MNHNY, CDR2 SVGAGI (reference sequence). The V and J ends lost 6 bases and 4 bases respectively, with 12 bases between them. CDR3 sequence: CASSRWGGYGYTF. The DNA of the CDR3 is TGTGCCAGCAGCCGGTGGGGGGGCTATGGCTACACCTTC.

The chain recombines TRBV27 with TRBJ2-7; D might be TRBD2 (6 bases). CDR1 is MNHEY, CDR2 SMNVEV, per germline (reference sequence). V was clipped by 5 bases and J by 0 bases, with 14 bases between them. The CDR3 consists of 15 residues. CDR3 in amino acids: CASSPAGTSSYEQYF. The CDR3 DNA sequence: TGTGCCAGCAGTCCCGCGGGGACGAGCTCCTACGAGCAGTACTTC.

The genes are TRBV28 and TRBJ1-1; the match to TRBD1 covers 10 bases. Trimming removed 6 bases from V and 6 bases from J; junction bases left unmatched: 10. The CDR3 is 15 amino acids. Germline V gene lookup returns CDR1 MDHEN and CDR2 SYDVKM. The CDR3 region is CASSPATGGSAEAFF. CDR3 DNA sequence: TGTGCCAGCAGCCCAGCGACAGGGGGCTCGGCTGAAGCTTTCTTT.

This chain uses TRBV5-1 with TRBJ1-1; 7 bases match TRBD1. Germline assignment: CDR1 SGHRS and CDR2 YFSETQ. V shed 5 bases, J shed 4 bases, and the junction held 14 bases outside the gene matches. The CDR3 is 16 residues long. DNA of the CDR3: TGCGCCAGCAGAAAATCGCGACAGGGTGGGGGCACTGAAGCTTTCTTT. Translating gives CASRKSRQGGGTEAFF.

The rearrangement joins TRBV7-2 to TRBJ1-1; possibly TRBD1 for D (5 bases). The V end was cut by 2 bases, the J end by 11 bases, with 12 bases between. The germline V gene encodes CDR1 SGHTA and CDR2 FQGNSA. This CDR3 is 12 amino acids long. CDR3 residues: CASSLRGTMAFF. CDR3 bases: TGTGCCAGCAGCTTAAGGGGAACAATGGCTTTCTTT.

CDR3 in amino acids: CASGSARGLGGYTF. In DNA form, the CDR3 reads TGTGCCTCCGGATCCGCCAGGGGGCTAGGTGGCTACACCTTC. This rearrangement joins TRBV19 to TRBJ1-2; 8 positions agree with TRBD1. V trimming: 11 bases; J trimming: 7 bases; junction bases outside the gene matches: 15. Germline CDR1 and CDR2: LNHDA and SQIVND (reference sequence). The CDR3 extends over 14 amino acids. Drawing the rest from reference TRBV19 and TRBJ1-2, the complete variable domain is DGGITQSPKYLFRKEGQNVTLSCEQNLNHDAMYWYRQDPGQGLRLIYYSQIVNDFQKGDIAEGYSVSREKKESFPLTVTSAQKNPTAFYLCASGSARGLGGYTFGSGTRLTVV.

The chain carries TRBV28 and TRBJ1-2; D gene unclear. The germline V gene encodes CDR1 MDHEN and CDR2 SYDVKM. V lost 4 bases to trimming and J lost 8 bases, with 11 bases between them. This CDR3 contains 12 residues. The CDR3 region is CASSSDLFGYTF. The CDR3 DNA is TGTGCCAGCAGTTCTGACTTGTTCGGCTACACCTTC.

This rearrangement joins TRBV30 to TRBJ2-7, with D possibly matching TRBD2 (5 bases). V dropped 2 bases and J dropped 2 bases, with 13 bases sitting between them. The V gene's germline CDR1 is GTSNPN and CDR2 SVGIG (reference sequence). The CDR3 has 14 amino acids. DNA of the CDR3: TGTGCCTGGAGTTTTCGGACTCGAACCTACGAGCAGTACTTC. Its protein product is CAWSFRTRTYEQYF.

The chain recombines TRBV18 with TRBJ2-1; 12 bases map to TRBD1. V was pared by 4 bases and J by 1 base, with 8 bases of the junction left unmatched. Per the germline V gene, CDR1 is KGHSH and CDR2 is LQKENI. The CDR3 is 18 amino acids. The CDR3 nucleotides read TGTGCCAGCTCACTGGGACAGGGGGCATTTGGTTCCTACAATGAGCAGTTCTTC. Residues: CASSLGQGAFGSYNEQFF.